A selection of T cell receptor beta chains follows, all from one sample in a study of early T cells in non-severe SARS-CoV-2 infection. TCRdb used MiXCR to reprocess the 5' RACE reads, holding one entry per CDR3 protein. The table has around 66,000 distinct CDR3 sequences, approximately 13% seen once. Sequenced material: whole blood. The origin of the receptors is an adult who was a healthcare worker with PCR-confirmed SARS-CoV-2 infection or an uninfected control (not recorded which). Each CDR3 is given with its conserved first and last residue. Fields, in order: clone size, V gene, CDR3 protein. The listing skips clone size in some rows; elsewhere it reads once, few, many or a size class.

many	TRBV29-1	CSVEGLAGGGEQFF
-	TRBV28	CASSMPQGAAKNIQYF
-	TRBV25-1	CASSEWSGGRAYEQYF
-	TRBV7-9	CASSFPRGGRGLYNEQFF
few	TRBV19	CASSPPGGGYEQYF
few	TRBV10-3	CAIRGLPLSNEQYF
-	TRBV18	CASSLTGSNGEQYF
many	TRBV7-2	CASSLEGSHSYEQYF
few	TRBV3-1	CASSQGAPFIYEQYF
-	TRBV11-2	CASSLGPKGAYEQYF
many	TRBV29-1	CSVDGWYNEQFF
-	TRBV29-1	CSVESRVGQETQYF
few	TRBV7-9	CASSPRATNEKLFF
-	TRBV6-1	CASSEKVTAYEQYF
-	TRBV28	CASSISGLTYEQYF
-	TRBV9	CASSTSANTGELFF
few	TRBV21-1	CASSPLSRGAFF
-	TRBV5-1	CASSGRLENTGELFF
many	TRBV5-1	CASSLEGQQLNTEAFF
many	TRBV14	CASSQVFRSLTGGSYEQYF
-	TRBV10-3	CAIASRGASGQNNEQFF
few	TRBV5-4	CASSSQQGAYEQYF
-	TRBV29-1	CSVASGSRAGELFF
many	TRBV3-1	CASSQVGGAYNEQFF
few	TRBV6-2/TRBV6-3	CASKGRLATNTGELFF
many	TRBV7-2	CASSLLGSQYNEQFF
few	TRBV6-4	CASSDSTSGRAYEQYF
few	TRBV7-9	CASSFGTVFTDTQYF
-	TRBV19	CASSMGQGLTEAFF
many	TRBV20-1	CSARVGPNEAFF
many	TRBV6-6	CASSYSEREAKNIQYF
few	TRBV7-8	CASSSTVKQFF
-	TRBV5-5	CASSQGAGSYNEQFF
many	TRBV11-2	CASSLVGGTSQNTEAFF
many	TRBV4-2	CASSHTGNEQYF
-	TRBV7-6	CASSLAERTYEQYF
-	TRBV27	CASTGGNTEAFF
-	TRBV5-1	CASGYWGPDTQYF
many	TRBV6-6	CASRTLEGAVNGYTF
-	TRBV7-2	CASSLSAGRTDTQYF
-	TRBV9	CASSEEGAGQPLHF
-	TRBV7-3	CASSGTGDHEQYF
few	TRBV30	CAWSALAGRGDTQYF
few	TRBV6-5	CASSGGSEAFF
few	TRBV2	CAREVTDTQYF
few	TRBV24-1	CATSDSGQGSYNEQFF
few	TRBV30	CAWRVQGAGEQYF
many	TRBV18	CASSPTGDPYEQYF
few	TRBV5-6	CASSGGLAGGPWTDTQYF
many	TRBV18	CASSPDNPQETQYF
few	TRBV5-1	CASSQRTGTDTQYF
many	TRBV20-1	CSASSVEQYF
many	TRBV6-2/TRBV6-3	CASSYGYGYTF
few	TRBV7-8	CASSLRQGFSYNEQFF
few	TRBV6-5	CASRLWGDPYNEQFF
many	TRBV6-5	CASSNRQEGSTEAFF
many	TRBV9	CASSRGARTDTQYF
-	TRBV18	CASSPPGQFYGYTF
few	TRBV20-1	CSAQSDRYEQYF
many	TRBV20-1	CSAILAGALTNYNEQFF